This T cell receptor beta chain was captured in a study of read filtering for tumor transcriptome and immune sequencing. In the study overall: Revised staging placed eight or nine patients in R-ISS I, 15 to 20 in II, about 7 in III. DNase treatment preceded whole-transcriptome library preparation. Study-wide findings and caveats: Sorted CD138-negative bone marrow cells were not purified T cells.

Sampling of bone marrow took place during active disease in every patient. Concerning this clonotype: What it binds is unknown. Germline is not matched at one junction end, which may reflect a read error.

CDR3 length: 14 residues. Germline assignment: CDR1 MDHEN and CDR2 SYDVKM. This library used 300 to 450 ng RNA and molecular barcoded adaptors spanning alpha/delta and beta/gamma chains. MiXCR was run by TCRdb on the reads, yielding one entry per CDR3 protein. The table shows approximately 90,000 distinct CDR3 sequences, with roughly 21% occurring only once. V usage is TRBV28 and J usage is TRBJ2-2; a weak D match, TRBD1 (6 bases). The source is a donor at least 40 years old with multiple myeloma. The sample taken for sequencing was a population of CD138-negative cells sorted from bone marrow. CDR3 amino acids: CARRGAVVAGELFF. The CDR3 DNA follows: TGTGCCCGCAGGGGCGCAGTTGTGGCCGGGGAGCTGTTTTTT.